This T cell receptor beta chain came from a study of Graves' ophthalmopathy and Graves' hyperthyroidism. Amplified material comprised TCR beta CDR3 regions derived from RNA transcripts. RT-PCR with HTBI primers came first, then second-round multiplex PCR. MiXCR, applied by TCRdb to the multiplex PCR reads, yields one record per CDR3 protein. The sample has approximately 700,000 distinct CDR3 sequences, 40% seen once; the top ten hold roughly 46%. This clonotype was seen at least ten times. The antigen is unknown. Germline V gives CDR1 DFQATT, CDR2 SNEGSKA (reference sequence). V was pared by 3 bases and J by 2 bases, with 11 bases between. The CDR3 is made up of 15 amino acids. Study-wide points: Appearing in blood as well were most expanded thyroid clonotypes above 0.001 frequency.

Input material: peripheral blood. This sequence joins TRBV20-1 and TRBJ2-6, with D tentatively TRBD1 (6 bases). The TCR sequence derives from an adult man with Graves' ophthalmopathy. The CDR3 loop reads CSARTGQPGANVLTF. The CDR3 DNA is TGCAGTGCTAGGACAGGCCAACCTGGGGCCAACGTCCTGACTTTC.